Listed here are 32 T cell receptor beta chains from one sample, sequenced in a study of PD-1 blockade in classical Hodgkin lymphoma. Every one of the patients relapsed after autologous stem cell transplantation (brentuximab vedotin exposure was variable). Produced via immunoSEQ multiplex PCR; TCRdb's table is partial and in-frame only. The sample has 20,000 to 25,000 clones; around 80% are singletons. The sequences come from peripheral blood mononuclear cells (PBMCs), collected before the second cycle of nivolumab. These receptors were obtained from a human donor with classical Hodgkin lymphoma.

This clone was picked up a small number of times. The chain recombines TRBV5-6 with TRBJ2-7; D uncertain. This CDR3 contains 14 residues. The V end lost 0 bases, the J end lost 6 bases, and 13 bases lay between the germline ends. Germline V gene data show CDR1 as SGHDT and CDR2 as YYEEEE. CDR3 sequence reads: CASSLGLGPFEQYF. DNA of the CDR3: TGTGCCAGCAGCTTGGGGCTAGGTCCCTTCGAGCAGTACTTC.

The chain joins TRBV2 to TRBJ1-1; unclear D gene. Germline V gene sequence: CDR1 SNHLY, CDR2 FYNNEI. The CDR3 is 13 residues long. V was cut by 10 bases and J by 0 bases, with 12 bases left in between. Written as DNA, the CDR3 is TGTGCCACACGACGAGGAATGAACACTGAAGCTTTCTTT. This encodes CATRRGMNTEAFF.

The rearrangement joins TRBV19 to TRBJ2-5; D ambiguous. V lost 8 bases, J lost 5 bases, and 12 bases lay in between. The CDR3 length is 12 residues. The germline V gene has CDR1 LNHDA and CDR2 SQIVND (reference sequence). CDR3 protein: CASEDVAETQYF. DNA for the CDR3: TGTGCCAGTGAGGACGTTGCGGAGACCCAGTACTTC.

CDR3 in amino acids: CASTESTGAAYNEQFF. DNA for the CDR3: TGTGCCAGCACCGAATCCACCGGGGCAGCCTACAATGAGCAGTTCTTC. The chain combines TRBV11-3 with TRBJ2-1; D tentatively fits TRBD1 or TRBD2 (5 bases each). V lost 7 bases and J lost 2, with 18 bases in between. The germline V gene encodes CDR1 SGHNT and CDR2 YENEEA. The CDR3 spans 16 residues.

This chain uses TRBV9 with TRBJ1-2, with D maybe TRBD1 (5 bases). CDR1 SGDLS and CDR2 YYNGEE come from the germline V gene. V lost 0 bases and J lost 3, with 9 bases in between. There are 14 residues in the CDR3. CDR3 amino acids: CASSVGGGDYGYTF. The CDR3 DNA reads as TGTGCCAGCAGCGTAGGGGGGGGAGACTATGGCTACACCTTC.

The rearrangement links TRBV11-2 to TRBJ2-1; D is unclear. The CDR3 totals 12 residues. Deletions cut 5 bases from V and 8 bases from J, with 10 bases between. Germline lookup yields CDR1 SGHAT and CDR2 FQNNGV. In DNA form, the CDR3 reads TGTGCCAGCAGCCCAACAAGTGATGAGCAGTTCTTC. This sequence encodes CASSPTSDEQFF.

CDR3 nucleotides: TGTGCCAGTAGTGAGCAACAGGGTGTGGTGTACTTC. This encodes CASSEQQGVVYF. The chain recombines TRBV19 with TRBJ2-7; TRBD1 is a possible D gene (6 bases). Germline CDR1 LNHDA, CDR2 SQIVND (reference sequence). CDR3 size: 12 residues. Deletions cut 5 bases from V and 12 bases from J, with 17 bases between.

The rearrangement joins TRBV6-1 to TRBJ1-1; D is uncertain. Germline assignment: CDR1 MNHNS and CDR2 SASEGT. V dropped 5 bases and J dropped 3 bases, with 13 bases sitting between them. This CDR3 has 14 amino acids. CDR3 protein: CASSHSFQDTEAFF. CDR3 DNA sequence: TGTGCCAGCAGTCACTCCTTCCAGGACACTGAAGCTTTCTTT.

This clone turned up a few times. V gene TRBV7-9 combines with J gene TRBJ1-1, with 7 positions matching TRBD1. V lost 10 bases to trimming and J lost 4 bases; unmatched junction nucleotides: 9. This CDR3 region has 13 residues. The V gene's germline CDR1 is SEHNR and CDR2 FQNEAQ (reference sequence). As DNA, the CDR3 is TGTGCCACAAGGGGGCTGTATTTCACTGAAGCTTTCTTT. This sequence encodes CATRGLYFTEAFF.

V and J are TRBV6-5 and TRBJ2-7; D gene ambiguous. V was cut by 6 bases and J by 2 bases, with 17 bases left in between. Germline CDR1 MNHEY, CDR2 SVGAGI. CDR3 size: 15 residues. CDR3 in DNA: TGTGCCAGCAGGACCTTGGATGGGCTGGCCTACGAGCAGTACTTC. Translated: CASRTLDGLAYEQYF.

V gene TRBV27 combines with J gene TRBJ1-1, with TRBD1 identical over 7 bases. Germline V CDR1 and CDR2: MNHEY, SMNVEV (reference sequence). This CDR3 is 13 amino acids long. The V segment lost 4 bases and the J segment 1 base; nucleotides outside the gene matches: 0. CDR3 nucleotides: TGTGCCAGCAGTTGGGACAGGAACACTGAAGCTTTCTTT. Translating it yields CASSWDRNTEAFF.

This clone was observed once. This chain uses TRBV11-3 with TRBJ2-7, with D perhaps matching TRBD2 (5 bases). Germline values: CDR1 SGHNT, CDR2 YENEEA. V dropped 3 bases and J dropped 0 bases, with 9 bases sitting between them. The CDR3 spans 14 residues. The CDR3 spells CASSFDYASYEQYF. As DNA, the CDR3 is TGTGCCAGCAGCTTCGACTATGCCTCCTACGAGCAGTACTTC. Supplemented by reference TRBV11-3 and TRBJ2-7, the full variable domain reads EAGVVQSPRYKIIEKKQPVAFWCNPISGHNTLYWYLQNLGQGPELLIRYENEEAVDDSQLPKDRFSAERLKGVDSTLKIQPAELGDSAVYLCASSFDYASYEQYFGPGTRLTVT.

The V and J genes are TRBV4-2 and TRBJ2-7; no clear D gene. Trimming removed 0 bases from V and 2 bases from J, with 14 bases in between. This CDR3 is built from 16 residues. Per germline, CDR1 LGHNA and CDR2 YNFKEQ. The CDR3 DNA reads as TGTGCCAGCAGCCAAGAAGGGCAGTTTGGACCCTACGAGCAGTACTTC. Translation gives CASSQEGQFGPYEQYF.

The chain's CDR3 is CASSFYSPNEQFF. CDR3 DNA: TGTGCCAGCAGTTTTTATAGTCCCAATGAGCAGTTCTTC. The chain uses TRBV7-9 and TRBJ2-1; D not certain. Trimming pared 6 bases from V and 6 bases from J, leaving 12 bases between. From germline, CDR1 is SEHNR and CDR2 FQNEAQ (reference sequence). This CDR3 has 13 residues.

The V gene is TRBV9, the J gene TRBJ1-5; TRBD1 matches at 9 bases. Germline CDR1 reads SGDLS; CDR2 reads YYNGEE. This CDR3 has 15 amino acids. J lost 5 bases, V lost 3 bases, and 6 bases had no gene match. CDR3 region: CASSAGWDRDQPQHF. The CDR3 region has the DNA TGTGCCAGCAGCGCGGGATGGGACAGGGATCAGCCCCAGCATTTT.

The table lists this clone with a count of one. The V and J genes are TRBV19 and TRBJ1-4; D uncertain. With 4 bases removed from V and 2 bases from J, the gap between germline ends came to 8 bases. The germline V gene has CDR1 LNHDA and CDR2 SQIVND (reference sequence). The CDR3 consists of 14 residues. The CDR3 DNA sequence: TGTGCCAGTAGTACCCCGCATACTAATGAAAAACTGTTTTTT. This sequence encodes CASSTPHTNEKLFF.

The rearrangement links TRBV27 to TRBJ1-4; D gene ambiguous. The germline V gene has CDR1 MNHEY and CDR2 SMNVEV (reference sequence). V was trimmed by 6 bases and J by 8 bases, leaving 7 bases between them. The CDR3 runs 11 residues. The CDR3 sequence is CASRLDEKLFF. In DNA form, the CDR3 reads TGTGCCAGCAGACTCGACGAAAAACTGTTTTTT.

V usage is TRBV5-6 and J usage is TRBJ2-1; 15 nucleotides agree with TRBD2. Trimming removed 4 bases from V and 6 bases from J; junction bases left unmatched: 8. Germline V CDR1 and CDR2: SGHDT, YYEEEE. This CDR3 region has 17 residues. The CDR3 bases are TGTGCCAGCAGCGCAGGGACTAGCGGGGGGCTAGTCAATGAGCAGTTCTTC. Translation gives CASSAGTSGGLVNEQFF.

This rearrangement joins TRBV5-1 to TRBJ2-7, with D maybe TRBD1 (6 bases). Germline V CDR1 and CDR2: SGHRS, YFSETQ. The CDR3 contains 14 residues. Trimming took off 0 bases at V and 6 bases at J, with 13 bases between the two ends. This chain's CDR3 is CASSLGRDTLEQYF. The CDR3 DNA reads TGCGCCAGCAGCTTGGGCCGGGACACCCTCGAGCAGTACTTC. The full variable domain, its missing parts supplied by reference TRBV5-1 and TRBJ2-7, is KAGVTQTPRYLIKTRGQQVTLSCSPISGHRSVSWYQQTPGQGLQFLFEYFSETQRNKGNFPGRFSGRQFSNSRSEMNVSTLELGDSALYLCASSLGRDTLEQYFGPGTRLTVT.

V and J are TRBV5-1 and TRBJ2-1, with 8 positions matching TRBD2. The germline gives CDR1 SGHRS, CDR2 YFSETQ. The junction had 5 bases not matched to a gene; V was cut back by 0 bases and J by 9 bases. This CDR3 is built from 14 residues. In DNA, the CDR3 is TGCGCCAGCAGCTTGGCCCAGCGGGAGCCTGAGCAGTTCTTC. It is translated as CASSLAQREPEQFF.

The J gene is TRBJ2-1, the V gene TRBV4-2; D is unresolved. V shed 1 base and J shed 8 bases, with 12 bases lying between them. CDR3 length: 14 amino acids. In germline, CDR1 is LGHNA, CDR2 YNFKEQ. CDR3 sequence (DNA): TGTGCCAGCAGCCAAGGGAGTAGAATCGATGAGCAGTTCTTC. Translated: CASSQGSRIDEQFF.

The V gene is TRBV7-3, the J gene TRBJ2-2; D tentatively fits TRBD1 or TRBD2 (5 bases each). CDR1 is SGHTA and CDR2 is FQGTGA in the germline V gene. The CDR3 spans 14 residues. V gave up 6 bases and J gave up 3 bases, with 11 bases separating them. This CDR3 reads CASRAGTYTGELFF. The CDR3 DNA is TGTGCCAGCAGGGCCGGGACGTACACCGGGGAGCTGTTTTTT. The full variable domain, its missing parts supplied by reference TRBV7-3 and TRBJ2-2, is GAGVSQTPSNKVTEKGKYVELRCDPISGHTALYWYRQSLGQGPEFLIYFQGTGAADDSGLPNDRFFAVRPEGSVSTLKIQRTERGDSAVYLCASRAGTYTGELFFGEGSRLTVL.

CDR3 in amino acids: CASRGGTGASSNQPQHF. CDR3 nucleotides: TGTGCCAGCAGGGGGGGAACAGGGGCAAGTAGCAATCAGCCCCAGCATTTT. The chain employs TRBV6-4 and TRBJ1-5; TRBD1 agrees at 7 bases. The CDR3 has 17 residues. CDR1 and CDR2 (germline): MRHNA, SNTAGT. Trimming cost V 6 bases and J 0 bases; bases outside gene matches: 11.

The V and J genes are TRBV18 and TRBJ2-3; D is undetermined. The CDR3 consists of 11 residues. CDR1 is KGHSH and CDR2 is LQKENI in the germline V gene. Between the trimmed V and J ends, which lost 6 bases and 2 bases, there was a span of 3 bases. CDR3 amino acids: CASSTTDTQYF. For the CDR3, the DNA is TGTGCCAGCTCCACCACAGATACGCAGTATTTT.

This chain connects TRBV18 to TRBJ2-3, with 11 bases lining up with TRBD2. From germline, CDR1 is KGHSH and CDR2 LQKENI. The CDR3 contains 19 residues. Losses at the gene ends were 2 bases for V and 0 bases for J; bases not matched to a gene: 10. DNA for the CDR3: TGTGCCAGCTCACCATACGCTAGCGGGAGGTTGTCGAGCACAGATACGCAGTATTTT. This codes for CASSPYASGRLSSTDTQYF. Combining the CDR3 with reference TRBV18 and TRBJ2-3 gives the whole variable domain NAGVMQNPRHLVRRRGQEARLRCSPMKGHSHVYWYRQLPEEGLKFMVYLQKENIIDESGMPKERFSAEFPKEGPSILRIQQVVRGDSAAYFCASSPYASGRLSSTDTQYFGPGTRLTVL.

The chain employs TRBV27 and TRBJ2-3; D not resolved. Germline V gene sequence: CDR1 MNHEY, CDR2 SMNVEV (reference sequence). Trimming stripped 2 bases from V and 0 bases from J, with 9 bases between. There are 15 residues in the CDR3. The CDR3, as DNA: TGTGCCAGCAGTTTACGGGCGCTAAGCACAGATACGCAGTATTTT. Its protein is CASSLRALSTDTQYF.

The chain is built from TRBV13 and TRBJ2-7; no definite D call. The V gene's germline CDR1 is PRHDT and CDR2 FYEKMQ (reference sequence). Trimming cost V 7 bases and J 1 base, with 11 bases left between them. The CDR3 totals 13 residues. This CDR3 is CASTSGRSYEQYF. In nucleotides, the CDR3 is TGTGCCAGCACCTCCGGAAGGTCCTACGAGCAGTACTTC.

This clone was observed a single time. This chain links TRBV5-1 with TRBJ2-7; D is unclear. Trimming took 0 bases from V and 4 from J, leaving 8 bases between them. Germline CDR1 SGHRS, CDR2 YFSETQ. CDR3 length: 13 amino acids. CDR3 region: CASSLVPQYEQYF. CDR3 DNA sequence: TGCGCCAGCAGCTTGGTGCCTCAGTACGAGCAGTACTTC. Filled out from reference TRBV5-1 and TRBJ2-7, the complete variable domain reads KAGVTQTPRYLIKTRGQQVTLSCSPISGHRSVSWYQQTPGQGLQFLFEYFSETQRNKGNFPGRFSGRQFSNSRSEMNVSTLELGDSALYLCASSLVPQYEQYFGPGTRLTVT.

The V and J genes are TRBV30 and TRBJ2-6; unclear D gene. Trimming removed 0 bases from V and 4 bases from J, with 4 bases in between. Germline V lookup: CDR1 GTSNPN, CDR2 SVGIG (reference sequence). The CDR3 has 13 residues. The DNA of the CDR3 is TGTGCCTGGAGTGTGGCCGGGGCCAACGTCCTGACTTTC. Translating it yields CAWSVAGANVLTF.

The chain recombines TRBV6-6 with TRBJ1-4; the match to TRBD1 covers 9 bases. V lost 4 bases to trimming and J lost 10 bases; unmatched junction nucleotides: 10. CDR3 size: 15 residues. Germline CDR1 MNHNY, CDR2 SVGAGI (reference sequence). CDR3 sequence: CASSLGQGKVGKLFF. CDR3 nucleotide sequence: TGTGCCAGCAGTTTAGGACAGGGGAAGGTCGGAAAACTGTTTTTT.

The chain employs TRBV6-6 and TRBJ2-5; no firm D call. CDR1 is MNHNY and CDR2 is SVGAGI in the germline V gene (reference sequence). The CDR3 runs to 16 residues. Trimming removed 2 bases from V and 2 bases from J, with 15 bases in between. The CDR3 spells CASSYGLTGLQETQYF. CDR3 sequence (DNA): TGTGCCAGCAGTTACGGCCTAACGGGCCTTCAAGAGACCCAGTACTTC.

This chain uses TRBV15 with TRBJ2-5; a weak D match, TRBD1 (5 bases). The CDR3 length is 15 residues. The V gene lost 5 bases and the J gene lost 2 bases, with 15 bases spanning the gap. Germline V gene lookup returns CDR1 LNHNV and CDR2 YYDKDF (reference sequence). CDR3 sequence (DNA): TGTGCCACCAGCTCAACCCCCCAGGGACAAGAGACCCAGTACTTC. Its protein is CATSSTPQGQETQYF.